One sample yielded the 13 T cell receptor beta chains listed below, sequenced in a study of shared clonotypes between healthy human individuals. TCRdb keeps only in-frame clones here, not all; method: immunoSEQ multiplex PCR. The profile covers more than 2 million clones, with 85% to 95% appearing a single time and 0.1% to 0.15% taken by the ten largest. The sequencing sample was made of naive CD4+ T cells sorted from blood. Stated subset: CD45RA+ positively selected. These receptor sequences come from a man between 18 and 29 years old in good health.

The V gene is TRBV6-5, the J gene TRBJ1-2, with D perhaps TRBD1 (6 bases). The CDR3 spans 15 residues. Germline V gene sequence: CDR1 MNHEY, CDR2 SVGAGI. V lost 6 bases and J 4 bases, leaving 18 bases between the germline ends. The chain's CDR3 is CASRTQGFGGYGYTF. CDR3 sequence (DNA): TGTGCCAGCAGGACACAGGGCTTCGGGGGCTATGGCTACACCTTC.

The chain links TRBV2 to TRBJ1-3, with D possibly matching TRBD1 (5 bases). V was cut by 4 bases and J by 3 bases, with 19 bases left in between. The CDR3 runs to 17 residues. The germline V gene has CDR1 SNHLY and CDR2 FYNNEI. CDR3 region: CASSGQGLRRIGNTIYF. Here the CDR3 DNA reads TGTGCCAGCAGTGGTCAGGGTTTACGGCGGATTGGAAACACCATATATTTT.

The chain links TRBV6-5 to TRBJ2-3; 8 positions agree with TRBD2. Germline lookup yields CDR1 MNHEY and CDR2 SVGAGI. The J segment lost 10 bases and the V segment lost 5 bases, leaving 14 bases of the junction unmatched. CDR3 length: 15 amino acids. CDR3 loop: CASSTPGLDVGSQYF. The CDR3 DNA reads TGTGCCAGCAGTACACCGGGACTAGATGTGGGCTCGCAGTATTTT.

V gene TRBV18 combines with J gene TRBJ2-7; D is unresolved. CDR1 and CDR2 (germline): KGHSH, LQKENI. The CDR3 length is 15 residues. The V gene lost 3 bases and the J gene lost 2 bases, with 14 bases spanning the gap. In DNA, the CDR3 is TGTGCCAGCTCACCCGCAGGAATTACGGCCTACGAGCAGTACTTC. Translating gives CASSPAGITAYEQYF.

This sequence joins TRBV6-1 and TRBJ2-1; no clear D gene. Germline V gene data show CDR1 as MNHNS and CDR2 as SASEGT. The CDR3 sequence is 14 residues long. The germline V and J ends were trimmed by 2 bases and 7 bases, with 12 bases remaining between them. Written as DNA, the CDR3 is TGTGCCAGCAGTGAATATAGGAGCAGGAATGAGCAGTTCTTC. It yields the protein CASSEYRSRNEQFF.

CDR3 protein: CASSALFYEQYF. The CDR3 coding sequence is TGTGCCAGCAGTGCCTTATTCTACGAGCAGTACTTC. The chain couples TRBV2 to TRBJ2-7; D remains unclear. V gave up 4 bases and J gave up 3 bases, with 7 bases separating them. This CDR3 spans 12 amino acids. Germline loops: CDR1 SNHLY, CDR2 FYNNEI.

A remark on this clone: Other DNA sequences in this sample translate to the same CDR3. The chain couples TRBV5-1 to TRBJ1-5, with 7 bases matching TRBD1. CDR1 SGHRS and CDR2 YFSETQ come from the germline V gene. The trim removed 0 bases at V and 1 base at J, leaving 1 base unmatched. The CDR3 covers 15 residues. CDR3 loop: CASSLEGASNQPQHF. The CDR3 bases are TGCGCCAGCAGCTTGGAGGGGGCAAGCAATCAGCCCCAGCATTTT.

With regard to this clone: Other DNA sequences in the same sample also yield this CDR3. The chain uses TRBV5-4 and TRBJ2-5, with no clear D. CDR3 size: 12 residues. Deletions cut 0 bases from V and 4 bases from J, with 4 bases between. CDR1 is SGHNT, CDR2 YYREEE, per germline (reference sequence). Written as DNA, the CDR3 is TGTGCCAGCAGCTTGGAGGGAGAGACCCAGTACTTC. It specifies CASSLEGETQYF.

This clone was observed once. The chain employs TRBV11-2 and TRBJ1-1; 8 nucleotides agree with TRBD1. CDR3 length equals 14 residues. V trimming: 3 bases; J trimming: 4 bases; junction bases outside the gene matches: 4. CDR1 SGHAT and CDR2 FQNNGV come from the germline V gene. The CDR3 loop is CASSFSQGVTEAFF. The CDR3 coding sequence is TGTGCCAGCAGCTTTTCACAGGGGGTCACTGAAGCTTTCTTT.

The chain links TRBV28 to TRBJ1-1, with no clear D. Germline V lookup: CDR1 MDHEN, CDR2 SYDVKM. The CDR3 sequence is 14 residues long. Trimming took 3 bases from V and 0 from J, leaving 8 bases between them. The CDR3 DNA reads TGTGCCAGCAGTTTGAAGGTATTGAACACTGAAGCTTTCTTT. Amino acids: CASSLKVLNTEAFF. Looking up the rest from reference TRBV28 and TRBJ1-1 gives the full variable domain: DVKVTQSSRYLVKRTGEKVFLECVQDMDHENMFWYRQDPGLGLRLIYFSYDVKMKEKGDIPEGYSVSREKKERFSLILESASTNQTSMYLCASSLKVLNTEAFFGQGTRLTVV.

A word on this clone: Other nucleotide sequences from this sample produce the same CDR3. V usage is TRBV19 and J usage is TRBJ1-1; D call uncertain. Trimming removed 3 bases at V and 0 bases at J, with 5 bases between. The CDR3 spans 13 residues. Looked up from germline, CDR1 is LNHDA and CDR2 is SQIVND (reference sequence). The CDR3 spells CASSIGVNTEAFF. The CDR3 coding sequence is TGTGCCAGTAGTATTGGAGTGAACACTGAAGCTTTCTTT.

This rearrangement joins TRBV29-1 to TRBJ2-5; a possible D gene is TRBD1 (6 bases). Trimming shortened V by 5 bases and J by 7 bases, and 17 bases separated the two germline ends. CDR3 length: 13 residues. The germline V gene has CDR1 SQVTM and CDR2 ANQGSEA. CDR3 DNA: TGCAGCGTTAAGGACAGTACCTGGGCGACCCAGTACTTC. Its protein is CSVKDSTWATQYF.

This clone occurred once. J is TRBJ2-1 and V is TRBV2, with 9 nucleotides matching TRBD2. Germline V gene sequence: CDR1 SNHLY, CDR2 FYNNEI. CDR3 length equals 16 residues. V was pared by 5 bases and J by 9 bases, with 14 bases of the junction left unmatched. CDR3 sequence reads: CASSRRGGQQAAEQFF. The CDR3 DNA sequence: TGTGCCAGCAGTAGGCGGGGGGGCCAGCAGGCGGCTGAGCAGTTCTTC.